Reported below is one T cell receptor beta chain. The time point: persistent/refractory GD, antithyroid drugs over 5 years with positive TRAb. With RNA extracted from PBMCs as input, the TCR library was made. The CDR3 loop spans 13 amino acids. The V gene lost 3 bases and the J gene lost 0 bases, with 5 bases spanning the gap. From germline, CDR1 is MNHGY and CDR2 SVAAGI. This sample was taken from a study of regulatory T cells in long-lasting Graves disease. Libraries of TCR beta came from iRepertoire HTBI primers plus Arm-PCR of CDR3 regions. MiXCR was run by TCRdb on the multiplex PCR reads, yielding one entry per CDR3 protein. The sample has around 400,000 distinct CDR3 sequences, about a quarter seen once.

The sample in question was peripheral blood mononuclear cells (PBMCs), obtained when the disease was refractory, from a patient treated with antithyroid drugs. This TCR was sampled from a female donor with Graves disease. The chain recombines TRBV6-9 with TRBJ1-1; D unclear. The CDR3, as DNA: TGTGCCAGCAGTTACGTTGTGAACACTGAAGCTTTCTTT. It is translated as CASSYVVNTEAFF.